A single T cell receptor (beta chain) is shown here with its context. Its specific antigen is unknown. One base away there is no much larger clone; base qualities are not given. Each donor gave one peripheral blood draw, approximately 120 mL on average, collected into heparinised tubes. A BD FACSAria II and a panel including CD45RO, CCR7, CD25, CD127, CD95 and CD27 were used to sort naive, central memory, regulatory and stem cell-like memory CD4+ T cells. A purity above 95% was achieved for all sorted populations. PBMCs were separated immediately by Lymphoprep density gradient centrifugation and were stained directly, without being cultured. Samples were stained and sorted in pairs, with one healthy donor and one patient per experiment, so that batch effects were minimized. This specimen comes from a study of beta chain features in type 1 diabetes (dated by TCRdb to the late 2010s). Background on the whole study: Patients and healthy donors did not differ in mean age, gender distribution, total cell number or subset yield. A total of approximately 110,000,000 sorted cells were examined across all samples, and a strong correlation was observed between cell number per subset and RNA yield. In the study, recently diagnosed type 1 diabetes patients and matched healthy donors were compared on the TCRB repertoires of their sorted circulating CD4+ T cell subsets. Regulatory and stem cell-like memory subsets were isolated from only 8 patients and 8 healthy donors, whereas naive and central memory subsets came from all 28 donors. What the authors observed across the whole study: Type 1 diabetes patients showed a moderate but significant shortening of TCRB CDR3 length in all four CD4+ subsets. HLA sub-analyses involved small numbers of individuals, so any influence of HLA type on TCRB rearrangement remained unresolved. Because cDNA rather than genomic DNA was sequenced, highly expressing activated cells could have been over-represented, although no difference in activation and CD3 levels was found between groups. Patients with type 1 diabetes made fewer insertions and deleted more nucleotides at VDJ recombination sites, implying thymic rearrangement abnormalities. PCR may preferentially amplify shorter templates, but because patient and control samples were amplified and corrected together, any resulting skew would affect both groups equally. Naive, central memory and regulatory TCRB repertoires appeared to be more alike among patients than among healthy donors.

The High Capacity cDNA Reverse Transcription Kit was used to reverse transcribe all of the isolated RNA, meaning that expressed TCRB transcripts were what got sequenced. Deep immunoSEQ sequencing was applied to naive, central memory and regulatory T cell samples, giving an average of about 3.6 million total reads per sample. Sorted cells were lysed in RLT buffer and RNA was extracted with DNase-treated RNeasy Micro or Mini kits, depending on cell number. To prevent cross-contamination, each cell subset was processed individually, whereas patient and healthy donor samples were processed jointly. Using the immunoSEQ multiplex PCR, TCRB sequences were amplified from cDNA into 87-bp fragments spanning the CDR3 region. The amplicons were sequenced using the Illumina HiSeq platform. The authors' pipeline ran thus. Synthetic template baselines were used to correct PCR bias computationally, reads within Hamming distance 2 were collapsed together, and singletons that could not be merged were discarded. By aligning reads against IMGT, V, D and J genes, CDR3 length, and insertions or deletions at six rearrangement sites were assigned. Clonotype counts were normalized to sorted cell number within each subset before computing true diversity and Gini coefficients with the tcR R package. The overlap coefficient, calculated on TCRB nucleotide sequences, was used to quantify repertoire sharing. Out-of-frame TCRB sequences from naive cells were analyzed as a proxy for the pre-selection repertoire. The table comes from immuneACCESS by way of TCRdb, which keeps in-frame sequences with V and J called. Part of the clones is missing from these tables; in studies checked, under half for an unresolved V gene and the rest for unknown reasons. The D gene and trimming were derived from the DNA, and the V and J assignments and clone size from that table. Within this sample are some 330,000 clones, with 10% to 15% of them counted one time only. The ten biggest clones cover around 0.0099% of the sample.

Relative to germline, V is missing 5 bases and J is missing 1 base, with 5 bases of the junction outside any gene match. From the cysteine up to the phenylalanine, the CDR3 has a length of 16 residues. Solely the CDR3 DNA is kept, with 48 bases framed from the first base. Taken from the germline V gene, the CDR1 and CDR2 loops are SGDLS and YYNGEE. The V gene is TRBV9 and the J gene is TRBJ2-6; TRBD1 lines up with 8 middle nucleotides. The receptor was derived from a woman younger than 30 with type 1 diabetes. The sequencing input was naive CD4+ T cells from blood. Interpreted using the paper, the cell subset or site label stands for: true naive CD4+ T cells. For the CDR3, the sequence is CASRGRGLSGANVLTF. The DNA sequence is as follows: TGTGCCAGCAGAGGCAGGGGGCTTTCTGGGGCCAACGTCCTGACTTTC.